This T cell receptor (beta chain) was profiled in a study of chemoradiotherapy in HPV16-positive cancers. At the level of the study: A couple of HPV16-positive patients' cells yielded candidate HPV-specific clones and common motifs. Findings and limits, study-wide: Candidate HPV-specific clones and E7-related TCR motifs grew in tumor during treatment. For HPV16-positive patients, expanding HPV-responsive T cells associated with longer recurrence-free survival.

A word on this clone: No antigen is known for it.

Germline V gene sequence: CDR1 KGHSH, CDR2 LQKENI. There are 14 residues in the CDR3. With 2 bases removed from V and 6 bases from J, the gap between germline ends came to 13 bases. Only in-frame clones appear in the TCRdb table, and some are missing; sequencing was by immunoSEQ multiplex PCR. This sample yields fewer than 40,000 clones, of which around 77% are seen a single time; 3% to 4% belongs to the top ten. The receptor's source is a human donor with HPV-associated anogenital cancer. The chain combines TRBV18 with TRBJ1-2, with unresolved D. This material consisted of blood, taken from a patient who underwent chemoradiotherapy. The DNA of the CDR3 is TGTGCCAGCTCACCAGGCTCGGCCGGGGATGGCTACACCTTC. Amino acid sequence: CASSPGSAGDGYTF.